Sequencing of this T cell receptor (beta chain) was carried out in a study of T cell responses to AZD1222 COVID-19 vaccine. Study observations and caveats: There were vaccine-associated CD4 TCRs across spike, dominant at 160-218 and 743-854. Only a handful of AZD1222 recipients, more than five in all, had baseline seropositivity.

Concerning this clone itself: Its cognate antigen is unknown.

Profiled with immunoSEQ multiplex PCR; TCRdb holds only in-frame clones, not every one. The sample gives roughly 70,000 clones, 85% of which show up once; about 20% is in the top ten. V lost 2 bases and J lost 8, with 3 bases in between. The CDR3 is made up of 10 amino acids. Germline V gene data show CDR1 as MDHEN and CDR2 as SYDVKM. This rearrangement joins TRBV28 to TRBJ1-1, with no clear D. The starting material was peripheral blood, obtained on day 0 of AZD1222 vaccination. The source is an adult in good health. Here the CDR3 reads CASSLKEAFF. The CDR3 nucleotides read TGTGCCAGCAGTTTAAAGGAAGCTTTCTTT.